This T cell receptor (beta chain) was profiled in a study of blood T cells in healthy people across ages (dated by TCRdb to between 2014 and 2017). For context, the study as a whole: In model experiments, template switching captured roughly one uniquely barcoded TCR beta cDNA molecule for every two T cells. To avoid experimental bias, donors of different ages were distributed randomly across sequencing lanes. Two additional independent replicas of 1 million unique cDNA reads from the same blood draw were analyzed for two donors (one aged 18 to 29 and one aged 80 or older). The study measured age-related changes in TCR beta repertoire diversity using deep sequencing normalized with unique cDNA molecular identifiers. The donors were divided into four age groups: young (average roughly 17 years), middle-aged (about 40), aged (about 60) and long-lived (roughly 86). Overall results and qualifications from the work: Observed TCR beta diversity per million T cells fell roughly linearly with age, and a significant reduction was already apparent by age about 36. Compared with the aged group, more naive CD4+ T cells, fewer expanded clones and increased TCR diversity were shown by the long-lived group, suggesting age selection. Because the CMV infection status of the donors was unknown, age-related changes in expanded clonotypes may potentially have been confounded. A strong correlation was found between observed TCR beta diversity and the percentage of naive T cells measured by flow cytometry. Bulk unsorted PBMC profiling prevented conclusive comparison of naive and antigen-experienced compartments. Total diversity estimates from one million sequenced T cells were considered lower bounds and underestimates.

The roughly 42 donors, aged about 6 to 100 years, were systemically healthy Caucasian individuals from Russia. Each donor gave ten milliliters of peripheral blood, collected into EDTA-treated Vacutainer tubes. Ficoll-Paque density-gradient centrifugation was used to isolate PBMCs, with at least 6.5 million per sample. Trizol reagent was used to extract total RNA from PBMCs, with at least 6 micrograms per sample. The percentages of naive CD45RAhigh/CD27high T cells were determined by flow cytometry on a PBMC aliquot from every donor. There are 15 amino acids in the CDR3, from cysteine to phenylalanine inclusive. Only the CDR3 portion is preserved as DNA: 45 bases, with reading frame beginning at the first base. Germline trimming: 1 base from V, 2 bases from J; junction bases outside gene matches: 4. According to the germline V gene, CDR1 reads LGHNT and CDR2 reads FRNRAP. As regards this clonotype: The antigen it recognizes is unknown. One base away there is no much larger clone; base qualities are not given.

Library prep was done by 5' RACE. The data were produced on an Illumina HiSeq 2500. A second about 7 to 12 cycle PCR used a sample-barcoded 5' primer and a J-beta primer mix. Each TCR beta cDNA molecule received a unique molecular identifier from a template-switch 5' adaptor carrying 12 random nucleotides. At least 3 million CDR3-containing paired-end reads were obtained from each sample. All of the RNA was converted into first-strand cDNA using the Mint cDNA synthesis kit, with a TRBC-specific oligonucleotide serving as the primer. All cDNA was treated with uracil-DNA glycosylase and then went through a first 18-cycle PCR with the universal primers M1SS and BC2_uni_R. On the authors' methods: Each sample was normalized by randomly selecting 1 million high-quality reads, each carrying a distinct molecular identifier. Reads sharing molecular identifiers were discarded rather than binned into consensus sequences. CDR3 identification, clonotype clustering and error correction used MiTCR with a Q25 quality threshold and the strictest error-elimination algorithm. A nonparametric unseen species model with Euler transformation was used to estimate lower-bound total TCR beta diversity. TCRdb took the public reads, trimmed them with fastp at Q25, ran MiXCR for clone calling and kept in-frame beta chains. Rows are combined by CDR3 protein, so each entry shows the most common genes and DNA. Clone size and V and J calls follow TCRdb, not the original study. Recorded for this sample are about a million distinct CDR3 sequences; around 48% of them occurred a single time. In total, the top ten clones hold roughly an eighth of the sample.

The specimen sequenced was blood. The V and J genes are TRBV12-5 and TRBJ1-2; a stretch of 7 junction bases matches TRBD1. The receptor comes from a man aged 25-40 years in good health. The CDR3: CASGLDGGQNYGYTF. The DNA is TGTGCTAGTGGTTTGGACGGGGGACAGAACTATGGCTACACCTTC.